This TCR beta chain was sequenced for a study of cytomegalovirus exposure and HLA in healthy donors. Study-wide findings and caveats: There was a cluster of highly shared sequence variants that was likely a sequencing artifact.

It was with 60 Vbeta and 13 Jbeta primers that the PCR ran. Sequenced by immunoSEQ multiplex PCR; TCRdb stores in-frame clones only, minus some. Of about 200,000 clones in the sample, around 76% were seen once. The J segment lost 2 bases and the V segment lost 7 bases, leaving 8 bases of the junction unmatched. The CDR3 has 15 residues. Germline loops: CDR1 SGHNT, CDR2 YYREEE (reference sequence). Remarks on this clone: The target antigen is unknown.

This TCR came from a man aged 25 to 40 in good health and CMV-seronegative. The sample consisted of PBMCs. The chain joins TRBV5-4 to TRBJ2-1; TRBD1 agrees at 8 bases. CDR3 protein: CASAFDRGTYNEQFF. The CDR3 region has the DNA TGTGCCAGCGCCTTTGACAGGGGCACCTACAATGAGCAGTTCTTC.